This T cell receptor beta chain was profiled in a study of T cells after yellow fever vaccination. Trimming took 2 bases from V and 0 from J, leaving 14 bases between them. Germline values: CDR1 SGHTA, CDR2 FQGTGA. This CDR3 region has 17 residues. TCRdb fed the 5' RACE reads into MiXCR, producing one record per CDR3 protein. The repertoire consists of a few hundred thousand distinct CDR3 sequences, with approximately 8% occurring once and the leading ten covering roughly a sixth. Study-wide findings and caveats: Detected again after the booster were most primary-vaccination clones, at 96% CD4 and 80% to 90% CD8. Any FACS-sorted repertoire could hold abundant clonotypes that contaminate it from the bulk population.

A few counts support this clonotype. Its target is unknown. The chain employs TRBV7-3 and TRBJ1-3, with D possibly matching TRBD1 (6 bases). The source is a man aged 18 to 30 who received the YFV17D yellow fever vaccine. The sequences come from PBMCs, collected roughly 46 days after the first yellow fever vaccination. CDR3 in DNA: TGTGCCAGCAGCTTAGCTCCGGACAGACTCTCTGGAAACACCATATATTTT. Translating it yields CASSLAPDRLSGNTIYF.